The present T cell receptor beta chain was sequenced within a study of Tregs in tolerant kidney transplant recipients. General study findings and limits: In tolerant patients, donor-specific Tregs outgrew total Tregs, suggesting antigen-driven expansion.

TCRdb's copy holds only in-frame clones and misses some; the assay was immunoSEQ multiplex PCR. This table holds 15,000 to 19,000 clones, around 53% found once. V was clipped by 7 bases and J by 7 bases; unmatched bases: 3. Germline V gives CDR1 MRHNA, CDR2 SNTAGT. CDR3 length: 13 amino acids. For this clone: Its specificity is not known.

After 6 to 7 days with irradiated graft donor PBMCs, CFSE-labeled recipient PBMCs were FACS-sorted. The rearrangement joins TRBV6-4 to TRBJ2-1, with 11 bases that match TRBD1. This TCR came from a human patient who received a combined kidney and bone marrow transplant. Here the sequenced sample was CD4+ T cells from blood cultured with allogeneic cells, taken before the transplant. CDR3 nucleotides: TGTGCCAGCACTGGGGACAGGGGGAATGAGCAGTTCTTC. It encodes CASTGDRGNEQFF.